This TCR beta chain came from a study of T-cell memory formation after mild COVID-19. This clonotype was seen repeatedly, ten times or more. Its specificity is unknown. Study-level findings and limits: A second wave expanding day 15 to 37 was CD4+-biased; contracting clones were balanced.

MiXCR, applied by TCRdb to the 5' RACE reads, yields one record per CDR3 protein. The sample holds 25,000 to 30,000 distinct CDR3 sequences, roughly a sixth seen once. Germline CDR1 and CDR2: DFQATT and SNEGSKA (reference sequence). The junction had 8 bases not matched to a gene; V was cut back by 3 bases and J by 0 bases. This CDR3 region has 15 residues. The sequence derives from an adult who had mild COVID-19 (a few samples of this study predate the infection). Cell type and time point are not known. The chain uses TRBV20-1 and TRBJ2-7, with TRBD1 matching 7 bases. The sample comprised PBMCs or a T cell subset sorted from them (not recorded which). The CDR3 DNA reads TGCAGTGCTAGCTCCGGGACAGCTAGCTCCTACGAGCAGTACTTC. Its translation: CSASSGTASSYEQYF.